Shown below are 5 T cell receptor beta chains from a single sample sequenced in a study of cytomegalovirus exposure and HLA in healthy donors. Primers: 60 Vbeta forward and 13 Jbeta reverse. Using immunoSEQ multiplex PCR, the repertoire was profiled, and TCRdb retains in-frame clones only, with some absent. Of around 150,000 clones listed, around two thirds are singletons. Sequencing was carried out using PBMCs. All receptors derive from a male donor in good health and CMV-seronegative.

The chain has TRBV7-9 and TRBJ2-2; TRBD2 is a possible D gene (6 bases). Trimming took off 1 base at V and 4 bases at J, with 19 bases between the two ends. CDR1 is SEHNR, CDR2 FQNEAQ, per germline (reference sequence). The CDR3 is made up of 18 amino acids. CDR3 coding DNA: TGTGCCAGCAGCTTAGTGTTCAAACACGGGGACTTCACCGGGGAGCTGTTTTTT. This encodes CASSLVFKHGDFTGELFF. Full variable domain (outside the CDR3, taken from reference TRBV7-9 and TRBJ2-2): DTGVSQNPRHKITKRGQNVTFRCDPISEHNRLYWYRQTLGQGPEFLTYFQNEAQLEKSRLLSDRFSAERPKGSFSTLEIQRTEQGDSAMYLCASSLVFKHGDFTGELFFGEGSRLTVL.

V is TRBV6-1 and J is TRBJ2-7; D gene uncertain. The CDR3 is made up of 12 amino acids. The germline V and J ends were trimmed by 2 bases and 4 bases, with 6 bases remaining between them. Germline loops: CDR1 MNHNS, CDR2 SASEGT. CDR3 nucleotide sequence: TGTGCCAGCAGTGAATGGAGTTACGAGCAGTACTTC. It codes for CASSEWSYEQYF.

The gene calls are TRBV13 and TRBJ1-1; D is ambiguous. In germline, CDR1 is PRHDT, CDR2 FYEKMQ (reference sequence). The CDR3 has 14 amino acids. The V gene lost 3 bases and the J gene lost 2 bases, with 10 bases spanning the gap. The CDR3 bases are TGTGCCAGCAGCTTTGGAGGAGATAACACTGAAGCTTTCTTT. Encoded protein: CASSFGGDNTEAFF.

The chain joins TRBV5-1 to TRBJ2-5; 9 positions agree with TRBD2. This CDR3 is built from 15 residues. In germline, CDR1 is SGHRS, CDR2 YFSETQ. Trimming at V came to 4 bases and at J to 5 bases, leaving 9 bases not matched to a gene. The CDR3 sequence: CASSPGGTSRETQYF. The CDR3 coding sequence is TGCGCCAGCAGCCCGGGGGGGACTAGCCGGGAGACCCAGTACTTC. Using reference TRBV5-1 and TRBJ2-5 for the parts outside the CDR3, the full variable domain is KAGVTQTPRYLIKTRGQQVTLSCSPISGHRSVSWYQQTPGQGLQFLFEYFSETQRNKGNFPGRFSGRQFSNSRSEMNVSTLELGDSALYLCASSPGGTSRETQYFGPGTRLLVL.

This CDR3 is CASRPRLAGVTDTQYF. DNA of the CDR3: TGTGCCAGCAGGCCACGACTAGCGGGGGTCACAGATACGCAGTATTTT. The chain carries TRBV27 and TRBJ2-3; 12 bases line up with TRBD2. The CDR3 has 16 residues. Trimming removed 6 bases from V and 2 bases from J; junction bases left unmatched: 6. Germline lookup yields CDR1 MNHEY and CDR2 SMNVEV (reference sequence).